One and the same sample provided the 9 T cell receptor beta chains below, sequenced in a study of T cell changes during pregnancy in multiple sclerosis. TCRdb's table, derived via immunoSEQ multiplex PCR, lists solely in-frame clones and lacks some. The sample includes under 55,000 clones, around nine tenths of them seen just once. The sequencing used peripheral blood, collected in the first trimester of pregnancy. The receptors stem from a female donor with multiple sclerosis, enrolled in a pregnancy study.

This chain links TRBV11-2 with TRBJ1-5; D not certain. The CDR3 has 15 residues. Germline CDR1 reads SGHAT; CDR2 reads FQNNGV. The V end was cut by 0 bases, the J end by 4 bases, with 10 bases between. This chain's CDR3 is CASSLDLTGNQPQHF. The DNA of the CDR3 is TGTGCCAGCAGCTTAGATCTGACGGGGAATCAGCCCCAGCATTTT.

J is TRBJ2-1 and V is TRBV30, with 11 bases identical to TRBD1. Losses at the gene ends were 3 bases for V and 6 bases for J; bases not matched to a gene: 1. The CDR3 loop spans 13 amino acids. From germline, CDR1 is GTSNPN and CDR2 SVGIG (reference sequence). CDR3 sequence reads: CAWSGTGGNEQFF. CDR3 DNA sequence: TGTGCCTGGAGCGGGACAGGGGGCAATGAGCAGTTCTTC.

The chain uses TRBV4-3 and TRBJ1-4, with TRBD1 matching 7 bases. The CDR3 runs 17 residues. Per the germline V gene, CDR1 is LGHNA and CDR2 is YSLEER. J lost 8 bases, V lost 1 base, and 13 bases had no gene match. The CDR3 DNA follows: TGCGCCAGCAGCCAAGTCTACAGGGGACGGCCTAGGGAAAAACTGTTTTTT. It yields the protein CASSQVYRGRPREKLFF.

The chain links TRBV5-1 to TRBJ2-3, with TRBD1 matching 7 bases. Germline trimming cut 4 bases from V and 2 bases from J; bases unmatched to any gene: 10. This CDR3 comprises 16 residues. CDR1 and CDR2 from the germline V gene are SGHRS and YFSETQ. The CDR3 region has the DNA TGCGCCAGCAGCCCTTCCACAGGGGATTACACAGATACGCAGTATTTT. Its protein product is CASSPSTGDYTDTQYF.

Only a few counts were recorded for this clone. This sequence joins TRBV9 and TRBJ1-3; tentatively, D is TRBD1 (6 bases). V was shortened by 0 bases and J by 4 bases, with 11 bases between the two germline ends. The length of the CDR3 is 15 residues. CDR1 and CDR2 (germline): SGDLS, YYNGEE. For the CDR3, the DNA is TGTGCCAGCAGCGTAGTCGGACAGAGCGGAAACACCATATATTTT. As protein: CASSVVGQSGNTIYF.

CDR3 region: CASSPLNTEAFF. The CDR3 DNA reads as TGTGCCAGCTCACCCCTTAACACTGAAGCTTTCTTT. The J gene is TRBJ1-1, the V gene TRBV18; D remains unclear. V was clipped by 3 bases and J by 2 bases, with 4 bases between them. Germline lookup yields CDR1 KGHSH and CDR2 LQKENI. CDR3 length equals 12 residues.

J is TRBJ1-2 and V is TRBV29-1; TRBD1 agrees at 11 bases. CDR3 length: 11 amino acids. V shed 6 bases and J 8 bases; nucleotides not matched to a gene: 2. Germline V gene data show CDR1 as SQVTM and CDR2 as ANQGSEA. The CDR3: CSVGQGEGYTF. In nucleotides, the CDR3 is TGCAGCGTGGGACAGGGGGAGGGCTACACCTTC.

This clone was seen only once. Here the CDR3 DNA reads TGTGCCAGCAGTGAACAGATTGAGACCCAGTACTTC. Amino acids: CASSEQIETQYF. V usage is TRBV2 and J usage is TRBJ2-5, with D hard to call. The CDR3 contains 12 residues. V was shortened by 2 bases and J by 5 bases, with 6 bases between the two germline ends. Germline V lookup: CDR1 SNHLY, CDR2 FYNNEI.

CDR3 DNA: TGTGCCAGCTCACCACGTCCGGGACAGGGCTACAATGAGCAGTTCTTC. As protein: CASSPRPGQGYNEQFF. The chain combines TRBV18 with TRBJ2-1, with 9 nucleotides matching TRBD1. Germline CDR1 KGHSH, CDR2 LQKENI. V trimming: 1 base; J trimming: 3 bases; junction bases outside the gene matches: 4. CDR3 length: 16 residues.